This TCR beta chain comes out of a study of CD8+CD57+ T cells in acquired aplastic anemia. At the level of the study: The study obtained an average of about 3.1 ug of DNA from sorted CD4+ and CD8+ cells.

Those patients picked for sequencing had displayed CD8+CD57+ cell expansion on flow cytometry. Genomic DNA, the template, was used for profiling of the TCR beta VDJ and CDR3. One entry per CDR3 protein, called by TCRdb with MiXCR from the reads. The table has about 160,000 distinct CDR3 sequences, 71% seen once. The receptor was derived from a human donor with aplastic anemia. The sequencing input was sorted CD4+, CD8+, or CD8+CD57+ T cells (not recorded which) from PBMCs.

DNA of the CDR3: TGTGCCAGCAGTCCTGACAGCATGGAGCACTACGAGCAGTACTTC. The encoded protein is CASSPDSMEHYEQYF. The rearrangement uses TRBV6-6 and TRBJ2-7; maybe TRBD1 (5 bases). The ends were cut back, 5 bases at V and 3 bases at J, with 17 bases in the middle. Germline V CDR1 and CDR2: MNHNY, SVGAGI (reference sequence). The CDR3 is made up of 15 amino acids.